These T cell receptor beta chains were read from a single sample in a study of cytomegalovirus exposure and HLA in healthy donors. Here immunoSEQ multiplex PCR was the method, and the copy in TCRdb shows in-frame clones only, minus some. The sample includes fewer than 130,000 clones, roughly 89% of them seen just once. The material sequenced was PBMCs. The receptor source for this set is a young woman in good health and CMV-seronegative. The CDR3 runs from the conserved cysteine through the conserved F or W. D genes are given only for firm matches. Size is stated for part of the rows, as once, few or many counts, or as a class when the clone is expanded.

d_gene: TRBD2
j_gene: TRBJ2-1
abundance: once
v_gene: TRBV6-4
CDR3nt: TGTGCCAGCAGCCGGACTAGCGGGATTACCGCGGGTAATGAGCAGTTCTTC
CDR3aa: CASSRTSGITAGNEQFF

d_gene: .
j_gene: TRBJ1-1
abundance: .
v_gene: TRBV28
CDR3nt: TGTGCCAGCACCACATTCGGGGTCGAAGCTTTCTTT
CDR3aa: CASTTFGVEAFF

d_gene: .
j_gene: TRBJ2-6
abundance: .
v_gene: TRBV27
CDR3nt: TGTGCCAGCAGTCCTTACTCTGGGGCCAACGTCCTGACTTTC
CDR3aa: CASSPYSGANVLTF

d_gene: .
j_gene: TRBJ1-5
abundance: .
v_gene: TRBV6-7
CDR3nt: TGTGCCAGCAGTTACCCAATAGAACAGGCGGGGAATCAGCCCCAGCATTTT
CDR3aa: CASSYPIEQAGNQPQHF

d_gene: TRBD2
j_gene: TRBJ2-5
abundance: few
v_gene: TRBV28
CDR3nt: TGTGCCAGCAGTTTAGCGGGAGACCCCTATGAGCAGACCCAGTACTTC
CDR3aa: CASSLAGDPYEQTQYF

d_gene: TRBD1
j_gene: TRBJ2-5
abundance: once
v_gene: TRBV11-2
CDR3nt: TGTGCCAGCAGCTTGGATCCGGGACAGGGGGTGGGCGAGACCCAGTACTTC
CDR3aa: CASSLDPGQGVGETQYF

d_gene: TRBD2
j_gene: TRBJ2-3
abundance: .
v_gene: TRBV27
CDR3nt: TGTGCCACCTTCGGACTAGCGGGAGGGCCCCATACGCAGTATTTT
CDR3aa: CATFGLAGGPHTQYF

d_gene: .
j_gene: TRBJ2-7
abundance: .
v_gene: TRBV5-1
CDR3nt: TGCGCCAGCAGCTCACTTACTGACTACGAGCAGTACTTC
CDR3aa: CASSSLTDYEQYF

d_gene: TRBD1
j_gene: TRBJ2-7
abundance: .
v_gene: TRBV6-5
CDR3nt: TGTGCCAGCAGCCCAAGGACAGGGTTTTCCTACGAGCAGTACTTC
CDR3aa: CASSPRTGFSYEQYF

d_gene: .
j_gene: TRBJ1-2
abundance: .
v_gene: TRBV28
CDR3nt: TGTGCCAGCAGTTCTCAGGGGACATCGTATAATGGCTACACCTTC
CDR3aa: CASSSQGTSYNGYTF

d_gene: .
j_gene: TRBJ2-5
abundance: .
v_gene: TRBV27
CDR3nt: TGTGCCAGCAGACGTCGGCGGGAGACCCAGTACTTC
CDR3aa: CASRRRRETQYF

d_gene: TRBD2
j_gene: TRBJ2-1
abundance: .
v_gene: TRBV6-5
CDR3nt: TGTGCCAGCAGCGGGGGGGCAGGGGCCTACAATGAGCAGTTCTTC
CDR3aa: CASSGGAGAYNEQFF

d_gene: TRBD1
j_gene: TRBJ2-2
abundance: .
v_gene: TRBV28
CDR3nt: TGTGCCAGCATCACAGGGGACACGAACACCGGGGAGCTGTTTTTT
CDR3aa: CASITGDTNTGELFF

d_gene: .
j_gene: TRBJ2-1
abundance: .
v_gene: TRBV7-3
CDR3nt: TGTGCCAGCAGCTTACCGAGTGACAGGCTAGGCTCCTACAATGAGCAGTTCTTC
CDR3aa: CASSLPSDRLGSYNEQFF

d_gene: TRBD1
j_gene: TRBJ2-1
abundance: .
v_gene: TRBV5-1
CDR3nt: TGCGCCAGCAGCGCCTTCTTATCAAGGGACAGACCAAGCTCCTACAATGAGCAGTTCTTC
CDR3aa: CASSAFLSRDRPSSYNEQFF

d_gene: TRBD1
j_gene: TRBJ2-7
abundance: .
v_gene: TRBV7-2
CDR3nt: TGTGCCAGCAGCCTCACCGGGACAGGGTCCTACGAGCAGTACTTC
CDR3aa: CASSLTGTGSYEQYF

d_gene: TRBD1
j_gene: TRBJ2-2
abundance: .
v_gene: TRBV7-9
CDR3nt: TGTGCCAGCAGCTTAGTTATCGGACAGGGAGGCACCGGGGAGCTGTTTTTT
CDR3aa: CASSLVIGQGGTGELFF

d_gene: TRBD1
j_gene: TRBJ1-1
abundance: few
v_gene: TRBV29-1
CDR3nt: TGCAGCGTTGAAGATAAACCCGGACAGGTGAACACTGAAGCTTTCTTT
CDR3aa: CSVEDKPGQVNTEAFF

d_gene: TRBD1
j_gene: TRBJ1-2
abundance: .
v_gene: TRBV2
CDR3nt: TGTGCCAGCAGTGTGGACAGGGGGAATGGCTACACCTTC
CDR3aa: CASSVDRGNGYTF

d_gene: TRBD2
j_gene: TRBJ2-7
abundance: .
v_gene: TRBV7-2
CDR3nt: TGTGCCAGCAGCGTGCGGGGGGGTCGATACGAGCAGTACTTC
CDR3aa: CASSVRGGRYEQYF

d_gene: .
j_gene: TRBJ2-7
abundance: .
v_gene: TRBV28
CDR3nt: TGTGCCAGCAGTTGGGACATAAAGTTATTTGGGAGCCACTACGAGCAGTACTTC
CDR3aa: CASSWDIKLFGSHYEQYF

d_gene: TRBD2
j_gene: TRBJ2-3
abundance: .
v_gene: TRBV27
CDR3nt: TGTGCCAGCAGTTACCTAGCGGGAGATACGCAGTATTTT
CDR3aa: CASSYLAGDTQYF

d_gene: TRBD2
j_gene: TRBJ2-1
abundance: .
v_gene: TRBV7-8
CDR3nt: TGTGCCAGCAGCTTAAATGACGGGAGGGCCTGGAATGAGCAGTTCTTC
CDR3aa: CASSLNDGRAWNEQFF

d_gene: .
j_gene: TRBJ2-3
abundance: .
v_gene: TRBV14
CDR3nt: TGTGCCAGCAGCCAAGTTAAATCCGTGCTCAGGGGAGATACGCAGTATTTT
CDR3aa: CASSQVKSVLRGDTQYF

d_gene: .
j_gene: TRBJ2-7
abundance: .
v_gene: TRBV7-3
CDR3nt: TGTGCCAGCAGCCCGCAGGGACTTACGAACTCCTACGAGCAGTACTTC
CDR3aa: CASSPQGLTNSYEQYF

d_gene: .
j_gene: TRBJ2-3
abundance: .
v_gene: TRBV6-5
CDR3nt: TGTGCCAGCAGTTATGGGAGAAACACAGATACGCAGTATTTT
CDR3aa: CASSYGRNTDTQYF

d_gene: .
j_gene: TRBJ1-2
abundance: .
v_gene: TRBV19
CDR3nt: TGTGCCAGTAGTAAGGTTGCAGGCCTGTCCACCTTC
CDR3aa: CASSKVAGLSTF

d_gene: .
j_gene: TRBJ2-5
abundance: .
v_gene: TRBV5-1
CDR3nt: TGCGCCAGCAGCTTGGCCGCGGTTCAAGAGACCCAGTACTTC
CDR3aa: CASSLAAVQETQYF

d_gene: .
j_gene: TRBJ2-7
abundance: .
v_gene: TRBV11-2
CDR3nt: TGTGCCAGCAGCTTTGGACAGATCTACGAGCAGTACTTC
CDR3aa: CASSFGQIYEQYF

d_gene: TRBD1
j_gene: TRBJ2-7
abundance: .
v_gene: TRBV6-1
CDR3nt: TGTGCCAGCAGTACACGACAGGGGGCCTACGAGCAGTACTTC
CDR3aa: CASSTRQGAYEQYF

d_gene: TRBD1
j_gene: TRBJ1-2
abundance: .
v_gene: TRBV7-9
CDR3nt: TGTGCCAGCAGCTTAGGAGACAGGGGTGCTAACTATGGCTACACCTTC
CDR3aa: CASSLGDRGANYGYTF

d_gene: .
j_gene: TRBJ2-1
abundance: .
v_gene: TRBV5-1
CDR3nt: TGCGCCAGCAGCTGGGGGGACCGAAGCTCCTACAATGAGCAGTTCTTC
CDR3aa: CASSWGDRSSYNEQFF

d_gene: .
j_gene: TRBJ2-5
abundance: .
v_gene: TRBV5-1
CDR3nt: TGCGCCAGCAATGAGGGCGGGATGGAGACCCAGTACTTC
CDR3aa: CASNEGGMETQYF

d_gene: .
j_gene: TRBJ1-5
abundance: .
v_gene: TRBV27
CDR3nt: TGTGCCAGCAGTTTAGGACAGCTAAGCAATCAGCCCCAGCATTTT
CDR3aa: CASSLGQLSNQPQHF

d_gene: TRBD1
j_gene: TRBJ1-2
abundance: few
v_gene: TRBV7-9
CDR3nt: TGTGCCAGCAGCACCGGGACAGGTGCCTATGGCTACACCTTC
CDR3aa: CASSTGTGAYGYTF

d_gene: TRBD1
j_gene: TRBJ2-7
abundance: .
v_gene: TRBV15
CDR3nt: TGTGCCACCAGCAGAGTAACCGCCGGGACAGGGGGCGGCTTGAAACCGTACGAGCAGTACTTC
CDR3aa: CATSRVTAGTGGGLKPYEQYF

d_gene: .
j_gene: TRBJ2-5
abundance: .
v_gene: TRBV2
CDR3nt: TGTGCCAGCAGTGAGGGCCGAAAGGCTCAAGAGACCCAGTACTTC
CDR3aa: CASSEGRKAQETQYF

d_gene: TRBD1
j_gene: TRBJ1-4
abundance: .
v_gene: TRBV29-1
CDR3nt: TGCAGCGTTGAAGGGGTCCCCGGGACAGATAATGAAAAACTGTTTTTT
CDR3aa: CSVEGVPGTDNEKLFF

d_gene: TRBD1
j_gene: TRBJ1-2
abundance: .
v_gene: TRBV4-3
CDR3nt: TGCGCCAGCAGCCAAGGAGGGACAGGGGACGGCTACACCTTC
CDR3aa: CASSQGGTGDGYTF

d_gene: TRBD1
j_gene: TRBJ1-2
abundance: .
v_gene: TRBV13
CDR3nt: TGTGCCAGCAGCTCAAGCCGGGACAGGGGCTTGGACTATGGCTACACCTTC
CDR3aa: CASSSSRDRGLDYGYTF

d_gene: TRBD1
j_gene: TRBJ2-7
abundance: .
v_gene: TRBV28
CDR3nt: TGTGCCAGCATGGGGACCGGGACAGGGGTCTACGAGCAGTACTTC
CDR3aa: CASMGTGTGVYEQYF

d_gene: .
j_gene: TRBJ2-1
abundance: .
v_gene: TRBV5-5
CDR3nt: TGTGCCAGCAGCTTGAAATCTTCCTACAATGAGCAGTTCTTC
CDR3aa: CASSLKSSYNEQFF

d_gene: TRBD1
j_gene: TRBJ2-7
abundance: once
v_gene: TRBV28
CDR3nt: TGTGCCAGCAGTACCCGACAGGGCCCCTACGAGCAGTACTTC
CDR3aa: CASSTRQGPYEQYF

d_gene: TRBD1
j_gene: TRBJ2-3
abundance: .
v_gene: TRBV5-1
CDR3nt: TGCGCCAGCACCACCATTCAGGGGGCAGATACGCAGTATTTT
CDR3aa: CASTTIQGADTQYF

d_gene: .
j_gene: TRBJ1-5
abundance: .
v_gene: TRBV19
CDR3nt: TGTGCCAGTAGGGGCCTGACAGGAGGTAGTCAGCCCCAGCATTTT
CDR3aa: CASRGLTGGSQPQHF

d_gene: TRBD1
j_gene: TRBJ2-3
abundance: .
v_gene: TRBV5-1
CDR3nt: TGCGCCAGCAGCTTTGGCAGGGGGTATGGAGATACGCAGTATTTT
CDR3aa: CASSFGRGYGDTQYF

d_gene: .
j_gene: TRBJ1-4
abundance: .
v_gene: TRBV25-1
CDR3nt: TGTGCCAGCAGTAAGGGGAGGGAGGCTGAAAAACTGTTTTTT
CDR3aa: CASSKGREAEKLFF

d_gene: TRBD2
j_gene: TRBJ2-7
abundance: .
v_gene: TRBV5-8
CDR3nt: TGTGCCAGCAGCGTCCGTGGGTTGGTAGCGGGAGGTCACGAGCAGTACTTC
CDR3aa: CASSVRGLVAGGHEQYF

d_gene: .
j_gene: TRBJ1-2
abundance: .
v_gene: TRBV9
CDR3nt: TGTGCCAGCAGCGCGGAAATAGAGGGCTATGGCTACACCTTC
CDR3aa: CASSAEIEGYGYTF

d_gene: TRBD1
j_gene: TRBJ2-7
abundance: .
v_gene: TRBV7-9
CDR3nt: TGTGCCAGCAGCCAAAAGGGACAGGGCCTGCGGGAGCAGTACTTC
CDR3aa: CASSQKGQGLREQYF

d_gene: .
j_gene: TRBJ2-4
abundance: .
v_gene: TRBV6-1
CDR3nt: TGTGCCACGGGGAGGATGGGAAGCATTCAGTACTTC
CDR3aa: CATGRMGSIQYF

d_gene: .
j_gene: TRBJ1-5
abundance: once
v_gene: TRBV28
CDR3nt: TGTGCCAGCAGTTTATCAGGTGGCAATCAGCCCCAGCATTTT
CDR3aa: CASSLSGGNQPQHF

d_gene: TRBD1
j_gene: TRBJ1-2
abundance: once
v_gene: TRBV5-1
CDR3nt: TGCGCCAGCAGTTGGGACAGTAGAAGAGATGGCTACACCTTC
CDR3aa: CASSWDSRRDGYTF

d_gene: TRBD2
j_gene: TRBJ2-3
abundance: .
v_gene: TRBV2
CDR3nt: TGTGCCAGCAGGACTAGCGGGGGGGCGGGAGATACGCAGTATTTT
CDR3aa: CASRTSGGAGDTQYF

d_gene: .
j_gene: TRBJ1-1
abundance: .
v_gene: TRBV5-1
CDR3nt: TGCGCCAGCAGCTTGACGGGGGTTATGACTGAAGCTTTCTTT
CDR3aa: CASSLTGVMTEAFF

d_gene: TRBD1
j_gene: TRBJ2-7
abundance: .
v_gene: TRBV5-1
CDR3nt: TGCGCCAGCAGCTTGGACAGGGGGACCTACGAGCAGTACTTC
CDR3aa: CASSLDRGTYEQYF

d_gene: TRBD2
j_gene: TRBJ2-1
abundance: .
v_gene: TRBV11-2
CDR3nt: TGTGCCAGCAGGACTAGCGGGAGGGACAATGAGCAGTTCTTC
CDR3aa: CASRTSGRDNEQFF

d_gene: TRBD1
j_gene: TRBJ2-2
abundance: .
v_gene: TRBV11-2
CDR3nt: TGTGCCAGCAGCGTGCTGACAGGGAGTTACGCCACCGGGGAGCTGTTTTTT
CDR3aa: CASSVLTGSYATGELFF

d_gene: TRBD1
j_gene: TRBJ1-2
abundance: .
v_gene: TRBV7-3
CDR3nt: TGTGCCAGCAGTTATACCCAGGGGGATGGCTACACCTTC
CDR3aa: CASSYTQGDGYTF

d_gene: TRBD1
j_gene: TRBJ2-2
abundance: .
v_gene: TRBV30
CDR3nt: TGTGCCTGGAGTTCACTTTCGGGACAGGGGACTGGAGACACCGGGGAGCTGTTTTTT
CDR3aa: CAWSSLSGQGTGDTGELFF